These 27 T cell receptor beta chains were all obtained from the same sample, sequenced in a study of blood T cell repertoires in COVID-19. The assay was immunoSEQ multiplex PCR, and TCRdb's table has in-frame clones only and misses some. The repertoire consists of 86,000 or so clones, with over 90% occurring once and the leading ten covering 3.5% to 5%. The sequenced material came from peripheral blood. The receptors shown here come from a human donor with active COVID-19. The donor label of this sample is uncertain.

The chain has TRBV2 and TRBJ1-1; TRBD1 is a possible D gene (5 bases). The germline CDR1 and CDR2 sequences are SNHLY and FYNNEI. The germline V and J ends were trimmed by 5 bases and 1 base, with 14 bases remaining between them. The CDR3 consists of 15 residues. Written as DNA, the CDR3 is TGTGCCAGCAGTCCCCAGGGAGGGACGAACACTGAAGCTTTCTTT. Its protein product is CASSPQGGTNTEAFF.

The chain recombines TRBV6-6 with TRBJ1-2, with 10 bases that match TRBD1. CDR3 length: 14 amino acids. After removal of 7 bases from V and 4 bases from J, the junction contained 6 bases not matched to a gene. The V gene's germline CDR1 is MNHNY and CDR2 SVGAGI (reference sequence). CDR3 amino acids: CASTRQGASYGYTF. The CDR3 DNA follows: TGTGCCAGCACCAGACAGGGGGCGAGCTATGGCTACACCTTC.

The rearrangement links TRBV6-2 or TRBV6-3 to TRBJ2-1; D uncertain. Germline CDR1 and CDR2: MNHEY and SVGEGT. The V end lost 5 bases, the J end lost 4 bases, and 9 bases lay between the germline ends. This CDR3 region has 13 residues. The CDR3 is CASSAQRYNEQFF. The CDR3, as DNA: TGTGCCAGCAGTGCCCAGAGGTACAATGAGCAGTTCTTC.

The J gene is TRBJ2-1, the V gene TRBV12-3 or TRBV12-4, with unresolved D. Trimming cost V 6 bases and J 5 bases, with 11 bases left between them. This CDR3 has 13 residues. In DNA, the CDR3 is TGTGCCAGCAGCCCAACTATTGACAATGAGCAGTTCTTC. This sequence encodes CASSPTIDNEQFF.

V gene TRBV6-1 combines with J gene TRBJ2-5; 12 bases line up with TRBD2. Looked up from germline, CDR1 is MNHNS and CDR2 is SASEGT. V shed 3 bases, J shed 5 bases, and the junction held 7 bases outside the gene matches. This CDR3 has 16 amino acids. The CDR3 bases are TGTGCCAGCAGTGACCCTAGCGGGGGGGCCTGGGAGACCCAGTACTTC. This encodes CASSDPSGGAWETQYF.

This clone was observed a handful of times. This chain connects TRBV11-3 to TRBJ1-1; D ambiguous. V was pared by 5 bases and J by 3 bases, with 10 bases between. This CDR3 has 13 residues. In germline, CDR1 is SGHNT, CDR2 YENEEA. In DNA form, the CDR3 reads TGTGCCAGCAGCCCGTCGGGTGACACTGAAGCTTTCTTT. This gives the protein CASSPSGDTEAFF.

V gene TRBV13 combines with J gene TRBJ1-6; unclear D gene. This CDR3 contains 11 residues. Deletions cut 2 bases from V and 9 bases from J, with 2 bases between. Germline values: CDR1 PRHDT, CDR2 FYEKMQ (reference sequence). DNA for the CDR3: TGTGCCAGCAGCTTACGTTCACCCCTCCACTTT. This translates into CASSLRSPLHF. The full variable domain, its missing parts supplied by reference TRBV13 and TRBJ1-6, is AAGVIQSPRHLIKEKRETATLKCYPIPRHDTVYWYQQGPGQDPQFLISFYEKMQSDKGSIPDRFSAQQFSDYHSELNMSSLELGDSALYFCASSLRSPLHFGNGTRLTVT.

J is TRBJ2-3 and V is TRBV11-3, with D possibly being TRBD2 (7 bases). CDR1 and CDR2 (germline): SGHNT, YENEEA. This CDR3 is built from 17 residues. V was clipped by 5 bases and J by 2 bases, with 20 bases between them. This CDR3 is CASSRYGGRVVTDTQYF. CDR3 DNA: TGTGCCAGCAGCCGGTACGGGGGGCGGGTCGTCACAGATACGCAGTATTTT. The whole variable domain, remainder taken from reference TRBV11-3 and TRBJ2-3, is EAGVVQSPRYKIIEKKQPVAFWCNPISGHNTLYWYLQNLGQGPELLIRYENEEAVDDSQLPKDRFSAERLKGVDSTLKIQPAELGDSAVYLCASSRYGGRVVTDTQYFGPGTRLTVL.

V and J are TRBV5-1 and TRBJ2-1, with a possible D match to TRBD1 (5 bases). Germline values: CDR1 SGHRS, CDR2 YFSETQ. The CDR3 is made up of 14 amino acids. Trimming took off 5 bases at V and 4 bases at J, with 13 bases between the two ends. In DNA, the CDR3 is TGCGCCAGCAGTCCAGGGCCGATTTACAATGAGCAGTTCTTC. It codes for CASSPGPIYNEQFF.

The chain couples TRBV5-1 to TRBJ1-1; D ambiguous. V lost 9 bases to trimming and J lost 2 bases, with 14 bases between them. Germline-derived CDR1 and CDR2 are SGHRS and YFSETQ. CDR3 length equals 13 residues. Written as DNA, the CDR3 is TGCGCCACCATGACGGAGCCCAACACTGAAGCTTTCTTT. Residues: CATMTEPNTEAFF.

This rearrangement joins TRBV5-6 to TRBJ2-3, with 7 bases identical to TRBD1. V was pared by 0 bases and J by 2 bases, with 12 bases of the junction left unmatched. The germline gives CDR1 SGHDT, CDR2 YYEEEE. The CDR3 loop spans 18 amino acids. CDR3 region: CASSLAQGDLLVTDTQYF. The CDR3, as DNA: TGTGCCAGCAGCTTGGCCCAGGGGGACCTCCTAGTCACAGATACGCAGTATTTT.

The V and J genes are TRBV7-2 and TRBJ2-1; D may be TRBD2 (5 bases). Germline V gene sequence: CDR1 SGHTA, CDR2 FQGNSA. Trimming removed 6 bases at V and 4 bases at J, with 16 bases between. This CDR3 has 15 amino acids. CDR3 in DNA: TGTGCCAGCAGTCGGAGCGGACCGCTATACAATGAGCAGTTCTTC. Its translation is CASSRSGPLYNEQFF.

V is TRBV7-2 and J is TRBJ2-7; D is perhaps TRBD2 (6 bases). Germline lookup yields CDR1 SGHTA and CDR2 FQGNSA. This CDR3 region has 14 residues. The V gene lost 5 bases and the J gene lost 2 bases, with 13 bases spanning the gap. The CDR3 here is CASSLSGPPYEQYF. The CDR3 DNA sequence: TGTGCCAGCAGCCTGAGCGGGCCGCCCTACGAGCAGTACTTC.

The J gene is TRBJ1-3, the V gene TRBV6-5; D might be TRBD1 (5 bases). The CDR3 is 16 amino acids. Germline V CDR1 and CDR2: MNHEY, SVGAGI. V was pared by 0 bases and J by 3 bases, with 12 bases between. The CDR3 DNA reads as TGTGCCAGCAGTTACTCAAAAGGGGCGTATGGAAACACCATATATTTT. Its protein product is CASSYSKGAYGNTIYF.

The chain recombines TRBV18 with TRBJ2-3; D unclear. The germline CDR1 and CDR2 sequences are KGHSH and LQKENI. The CDR3 is made up of 13 amino acids. V lost 6 bases to trimming and J lost 1 base, with 8 bases between them. This CDR3 is CASSELGTDTQYF. In DNA, the CDR3 is TGTGCCAGCTCCGAGCTCGGCACAGATACGCAGTATTTT. Based on the CDR3 plus reference TRBV18 and TRBJ2-3, the full variable domain is NAGVMQNPRHLVRRRGQEARLRCSPMKGHSHVYWYRQLPEEGLKFMVYLQKENIIDESGMPKERFSAEFPKEGPSILRIQQVVRGDSAAYFCASSELGTDTQYFGPGTRLTVL.

CDR3 DNA sequence: TGTGCCAGCAGCCTCAACTATGGGGGGAAGTACAATGAGCAGTTCTTC. This gives the protein CASSLNYGGKYNEQFF. The chain links TRBV27 to TRBJ2-1, with D possibly matching TRBD2 (6 bases). The V gene lost 6 bases and the J gene lost 4 bases, with 19 bases spanning the gap. The germline V gene encodes CDR1 MNHEY and CDR2 SMNVEV (reference sequence). The CDR3 runs 16 residues.

The V call is TRBV29-1, the J call TRBJ2-3; D may be TRBD1 (6 bases). This CDR3 comprises 15 residues. V dropped 7 bases and J dropped 3 bases, with 20 bases sitting between them. The germline V gene has CDR1 SQVTM and CDR2 ANQGSEA. CDR3 coding DNA: TGCAGCGCTACCCGGAGGCAGGGGAGTACAGATACGCAGTATTTT. This gives the protein CSATRRQGSTDTQYF.

This clone was seen once. In DNA, the CDR3 is TGTGCCAGCAGCCATACCGGGACAGGGACTTTCGCTGAAGCTTTCTTT. It encodes CASSHTGTGTFAEAFF. The V gene is TRBV3-1 (or the pseudogene TRBV3-2), the J gene TRBJ1-1; 9 bases agree with TRBD1. CDR3 length equals 16 residues. Unmatched junction bases numbered 11, after V lost 3 bases and J lost 6 bases. The germline gives CDR1 LGHDT, CDR2 YNNKEL (reference sequence).

The chain couples TRBV18 to TRBJ1-1; possible D gene TRBD1, 5 bases. This CDR3 spans 17 amino acids. Looked up from germline, CDR1 is KGHSH and CDR2 is LQKENI. Trimming cost V 6 bases and J 0 bases, with 20 bases left between them. CDR3 coding DNA: TGTGCCAGCTCCCTCCGGGGAGGGGTCTTCATGAACACTGAAGCTTTCTTT. It translates to CASSLRGGVFMNTEAFF.

V and J are TRBV19 and TRBJ2-5, with D possibly matching TRBD1 (7 bases). V was clipped by 7 bases and J by 1 base, with 16 bases between them. Germline V lookup: CDR1 LNHDA, CDR2 SQIVND (reference sequence). CDR3 length equals 15 residues. For the CDR3, the DNA is TGTGCCAGTACCATAGGAGGGGACAGCCAAGAGACCCAGTACTTC. Its translation: CASTIGGDSQETQYF.

J is TRBJ1-1 and V is TRBV24-1; 10 positions agree with TRBD1. V lost 4 bases and J lost 5; bases outside the gene matches: 12. Germline assignment: CDR1 KGHDR and CDR2 SFDVKD. The CDR3 is made up of 17 amino acids. DNA of the CDR3: TGTGCCACCAGTGAACGCCCAAAGACAGGGGGCAGGACTGAAGCTTTCTTT. Its translation is CATSERPKTGGRTEAFF.

This clone appeared once. The chain combines TRBV4-1 with TRBJ1-5; 7 bases match TRBD1. Germline V gene data show CDR1 as MGHRA and CDR2 as YSYEKL. The CDR3 has 17 residues. Trimming at V came to 4 bases and at J to 3 bases, leaving 12 bases not matched to a gene. The CDR3 region has the DNA TGCGCCAGCAGCCCGGACCTTCGTACAGGGGTCAATCAGCCCCAGCATTTT. Translation: CASSPDLRTGVNQPQHF.

V usage is TRBV7-9 and J usage is TRBJ2-3, with D tentatively TRBD1 (7 bases). The CDR3 is made up of 16 amino acids. V gave up 5 bases and J gave up 2 bases, with 17 bases separating them. The germline gives CDR1 SEHNR, CDR2 FQNEAQ (reference sequence). The CDR3 region is CASSPPGGQITDTQYF. The CDR3 DNA reads as TGTGCCAGCAGCCCCCCCGGGGGACAGATCACAGATACGCAGTATTTT.

The V call is TRBV28, the J call TRBJ1-2; D gene unclear. Trimming left V 5 bases short and J 3 bases short, with 7 bases between. This CDR3 is built from 12 residues. Germline CDR1 is MDHEN and CDR2 is SYDVKM. CDR3 sequence: CASSPGDYGYTF. Here the CDR3 DNA reads TGTGCCAGCAGTCCAGGTGACTATGGCTACACCTTC.

The J gene is TRBJ2-5, the V gene TRBV4-2; 15 positions match TRBD2. The CDR3 is 17 amino acids. Trimming at V came to 4 bases and at J to 3 bases, leaving 6 bases not matched to a gene. CDR1 and CDR2 from the germline V gene are LGHNA and YNFKEQ. For the CDR3, the DNA is TGTGCCAGCAGCCCGGGACTAGCGGGGGGCGGGGAAGAGACCCAGTACTTC. Translating it yields CASSPGLAGGGEETQYF.

This sequence joins TRBV27 and TRBJ1-2; D is unresolved. Germline-derived CDR1 and CDR2 are MNHEY and SMNVEV (reference sequence). Trimming pared 0 bases from V and 4 bases from J, leaving 9 bases between. CDR3 size: 14 residues. CDR3 DNA sequence: TGTGCCAGCAGTTTATCGTCCGCGGTCTATGGCTACACCTTC. Translated: CASSLSSAVYGYTF.

J is TRBJ2-7 and V is TRBV7-2, with TRBD1 matching over 7 bases. J was trimmed by 0 bases and V by 0 bases; bases with no gene match: 8. Germline V gene lookup returns CDR1 SGHTA and CDR2 FQGNSA. The CDR3 length is 17 residues. The CDR3 here is CASSLAVTGSISYEQYF. The CDR3 DNA reads TGTGCCAGCAGCTTAGCGGTGACAGGGAGCATCTCCTACGAGCAGTACTTC. Complete variable domain (other parts from reference TRBV7-2 and TRBJ2-7): GAGVSQSPSNKVTEKGKDVELRCDPISGHTALYWYRQSLGQGLEFLIYFQGNSAPDKSGLPSDRFSAERTGGSVSTLTIQRTQQEDSAVYLCASSLAVTGSISYEQYFGPGTRLTVT.